The 23 T cell receptor beta chains in this list originate from one sample, sequenced in a study of cytomegalovirus exposure and HLA in healthy donors. With 60 Vbeta and 13 Jbeta primers, the PCR was carried out. The repertoire was sequenced with immunoSEQ multiplex PCR; TCRdb's copy has only in-frame clones and lacks some. The repertoire holds 150,000 to 200,000 clones, roughly four fifths seen once, with approximately 1.8% in the top ten. The sample consisted of PBMCs. The origin of the receptors is a man younger than 35 in good health and CMV-seronegative.

This chain uses TRBV4-2 with TRBJ2-7; 14 bases are shared with TRBD2. With V trimmed by 0 bases and J by 4 bases, 5 bases remained unmatched. Germline V gene sequence: CDR1 LGHNA, CDR2 YNFKEQ. The CDR3 is 17 amino acids. DNA for the CDR3: TGTGCCAGCAGCCAAGAAGGGACTAGCGGGAGTAGGTACGAGCAGTACTTC. Amino acid sequence: CASSQEGTSGSRYEQYF.

The chain joins TRBV7-9 to TRBJ2-1, with D perhaps TRBD1 (7 bases). V was pared by 3 bases and J by 16 bases, with 19 bases between. This CDR3 region has 13 residues. In germline, CDR1 is SEHNR, CDR2 FQNEAQ (reference sequence). The CDR3 DNA reads as TGTGCCAGCAGCTTGGCCCAGACAGGGAGGAACTTCTTC. Protein: CASSLAQTGRNFF.

The rearrangement links TRBV7-8 to TRBJ2-1; 12 bases map to TRBD2. Trimming removed 3 bases from V and 9 bases from J; junction bases left unmatched: 6. The CDR3 runs to 15 residues. Germline CDR1 and CDR2: SGHVS and FQNEAQ. This CDR3 reads CASSFASGGAVEQFF. The CDR3 DNA reads as TGTGCCAGCAGCTTTGCTAGCGGGGGGGCTGTTGAGCAGTTCTTC.

V is TRBV6-7 and J is TRBJ2-2; the D gene is possibly TRBD1 (5 bases). TRBV6-7 is marked as an open reading frame, function uncertain. CDR3 length: 19 amino acids. Trimming removed 0 bases from V and 0 bases from J, with 17 bases in between. CDR3 nucleotide sequence: TGTGCCAGCAGTTACTCGACACTCAGGACATACACGAACACCGGGGAGCTGTTTTTT. Protein product: CASSYSTLRTYTNTGELFF.

This rearrangement joins TRBV9 to TRBJ1-1; no definite D call. The CDR3 is made up of 13 amino acids. Trimming left V 0 bases short and J 6 bases short, with 9 bases between. Germline assignment: CDR1 SGDLS and CDR2 YYNGEE. In DNA, the CDR3 is TGTGCCAGCAGCGTAGGTCCCCCGGCTGAAGCTTTCTTT. Its translation is CASSVGPPAEAFF.

The chain joins TRBV7-2 to TRBJ2-7; D gene unclear. CDR1 SGHTA and CDR2 FQGNSA come from the germline V gene. The CDR3 covers 17 residues. Trimming took off 1 base at V and 2 bases at J, with 18 bases between the two ends. The CDR3 loop is CASSLDPVGQATYEQYF. DNA for the CDR3: TGTGCCAGCAGCTTAGACCCCGTTGGGCAGGCCACCTACGAGCAGTACTTC.

V usage is TRBV2 and J usage is TRBJ2-2; 7 bases agree with TRBD1. Trimming removed 3 bases from V and 8 bases from J; junction bases left unmatched: 6. CDR1 is SNHLY and CDR2 is FYNNEI in the germline V gene. The CDR3 extends over 14 amino acids. The CDR3, as DNA: TGTGCCAGCAGTGAGGACAGGCAGAGTGGGGAGCTGTTTTTT. As protein: CASSEDRQSGELFF.

The gene calls are TRBV4-2 and TRBJ2-1, with D possibly matching TRBD1 (5 bases). CDR1 and CDR2 from the germline V gene are LGHNA and YNFKEQ. V lost 1 base and J 6 bases, leaving 19 bases between the germline ends. The CDR3 has 17 residues. The CDR3 DNA is TGTGCCAGCAGCCAAGTCGCGACCAGGGCCAGACCCAATGAGCAGTTCTTC. Encoded protein: CASSQVATRARPNEQFF.

The V call is TRBV2, the J call TRBJ1-1, with a weak D call TRBD1 (5 bases). V was shortened by 4 bases and J by 4 bases, with 7 bases between the two germline ends. Germline V gives CDR1 SNHLY, CDR2 FYNNEI. The CDR3 consists of 12 residues. CDR3 in amino acids: CASSAGFTEAFF. The CDR3 DNA reads as TGTGCCAGCAGTGCAGGGTTCACTGAAGCTTTCTTT.

The genes are TRBV18 and TRBJ1-5; no firm D call. The germline V gene encodes CDR1 KGHSH and CDR2 LQKENI. The CDR3 extends over 16 amino acids. The germline V and J ends were trimmed by 2 bases and 6 bases, with 17 bases remaining between them. The CDR3, as DNA: TGTGCCAGCTCACCATTTTTTATGGGCACCGGTCAGCCCCAGCATTTT. This encodes CASSPFFMGTGQPQHF. The whole variable domain, filled in from reference TRBV18 and TRBJ1-5, reads NAGVMQNPRHLVRRRGQEARLRCSPMKGHSHVYWYRQLPEEGLKFMVYLQKENIIDESGMPKERFSAEFPKEGPSILRIQQVVRGDSAAYFCASSPFFMGTGQPQHFGDGTRLSIL.

J is TRBJ2-5 and V is TRBV6-1, with D hard to call. Germline V gene sequence: CDR1 MNHNS, CDR2 SASEGT. Trimming pared 2 bases from V and 5 bases from J, leaving 9 bases between. This CDR3 has 13 amino acids. The CDR3 region is CASSETRGETQYF. The CDR3 DNA sequence: TGTGCCAGCAGTGAAACACGTGGTGAGACCCAGTACTTC.

The rearrangement uses TRBV12-5 and TRBJ1-5; D might be TRBD1 (6 bases). The germline CDR1 and CDR2 sequences are LGHNT and FRNRAP. V gave up 5 bases and J gave up 3 bases, with 11 bases separating them. This CDR3 has 14 amino acids. CDR3 nucleotides: TGTGCTAGTGGTCTGGGACACCCCAATCAGCCCCAGCATTTT. Its protein product is CASGLGHPNQPQHF.

The genes are TRBV7-6 and TRBJ2-2; no firm D call. V lost 1 base and J 7 bases, leaving 13 bases between the germline ends. Germline loops: CDR1 SGHVS, CDR2 FNYEAQ. There are 15 residues in the CDR3. The CDR3 spells CASSLDGSISGELFF. CDR3 bases: TGTGCCAGCAGCTTAGACGGTAGCATAAGCGGGGAGCTGTTTTTT.

The chain carries TRBV6-6 and TRBJ2-4, with TRBD1 matching 12 bases. The CDR3 loop spans 15 amino acids. J gave up 6 bases and V 5 bases, and 5 bases lay outside the gene matches. Looked up from germline, CDR1 is MNHNY and CDR2 is SVGAGI (reference sequence). In DNA, the CDR3 is TGTGCCAGCAGTCTTTTGGGACAGGGGGCAAACATTCAGTACTTC. Protein sequence: CASSLLGQGANIQYF.

The V gene is TRBV4-3, the J gene TRBJ2-1; 7 bases match TRBD2. CDR1 is LGHNA, CDR2 YSLEER, per germline. The CDR3 has 18 amino acids. With V trimmed by 2 bases and J by 9 bases, 19 bases remained unmatched. CDR3 coding DNA: TGCGCCAGCAGCCAACAACCGCCCGGGGAGGGTTTACGGTCTGAGCAGTTCTTC. Amino acids: CASSQQPPGEGLRSEQFF.

In this sample, this clone turned up a few times. The rearrangement joins TRBV5-1 to TRBJ2-2, with TRBD2 matching 13 bases. Germline CDR1 reads SGHRS; CDR2 reads YFSETQ. V lost 4 bases to trimming and J lost 7 bases; unmatched junction nucleotides: 4. This CDR3 region has 15 residues. The CDR3 DNA reads as TGCGCCAGCAGCCCGGGACTAGCGGGACTCGGGGAGCTGTTTTTT. Encoded protein: CASSPGLAGLGELFF.

The chain joins TRBV4-2 to TRBJ2-1, with 12 bases aligning to TRBD2. Germline lookup yields CDR1 LGHNA and CDR2 YNFKEQ. This CDR3 is 16 amino acids long. V trimming: 4 bases; J trimming: 3 bases; junction bases outside the gene matches: 4. In DNA form, the CDR3 reads TGTGCCAGCAGCCTCGGACTAGCGGGGAACTACAATGAGCAGTTCTTC. Its protein product is CASSLGLAGNYNEQFF.

CDR3 loop: CASSLFQDRETQYF. The CDR3 bases are TGTGCCAGCAGCTTATTTCAGGACAGGGAGACCCAGTACTTC. The chain uses TRBV7-2 and TRBJ2-5, with TRBD1 matching 7 bases. Trimming took 2 bases from V and 5 from J; bases not matched to a gene: 5. This CDR3 contains 14 residues. Per the germline V gene, CDR1 is SGHTA and CDR2 is FQGNSA.

This chain connects TRBV5-4 to TRBJ2-3; TRBD2 matches 7 bases. The ends lost 4 bases at V and 5 bases at J; junction bases unmatched: 10. Germline lookup yields CDR1 SGHNT and CDR2 YYREEE (reference sequence). The CDR3 sequence is 15 residues long. The CDR3 loop is CASSDRAGRGDTQYF. CDR3 DNA: TGTGCCAGCAGCGATCGAGCGGGAAGGGGAGATACGCAGTATTTT.

This chain joins TRBV7-2 and TRBJ2-3; possibly TRBD2 for D (5 bases). Germline CDR1 is SGHTA and CDR2 is FQGNSA. V was shortened by 4 bases and J by 7 bases, with 15 bases between the two germline ends. The CDR3 is 14 residues long. CDR3 amino acids: CASSSPGGRNTQYF. The DNA for the CDR3 is TGTGCCAGCAGCTCCCCCGGAGGCCGGAATACGCAGTATTTT.

The chain carries TRBV7-9 and TRBJ2-3, with 9 positions matching TRBD2. This CDR3 has 13 residues. V lost 10 bases, J lost 2 bases, and 4 bases stayed unmatched. CDR1 SEHNR and CDR2 FQNEAQ come from the germline V gene (reference sequence). The CDR3 DNA reads TGTGCCACCAAGCGGGAGGTCACAGATACGCAGTATTTT. Translating it yields CATKREVTDTQYF.

In this sample, this clone turned up a few times. Here the CDR3 reads CASSFKAENTGELFF. In nucleotides, the CDR3 is TGTGCCAGCAGCTTTAAAGCGGAGAACACCGGGGAGCTGTTTTTT. V gene TRBV7-9 combines with J gene TRBJ2-2; TRBD2 might be the D (5 bases). V was trimmed by 3 bases and J by 1 base, leaving 9 bases between them. This CDR3 contains 15 residues. The germline CDR1 and CDR2 sequences are SEHNR and FQNEAQ (reference sequence). Full variable domain (missing parts from reference TRBV7-9 and TRBJ2-2): DTGVSQNPRHKITKRGQNVTFRCDPISEHNRLYWYRQTLGQGPEFLTYFQNEAQLEKSRLLSDRFSAERPKGSFSTLEIQRTEQGDSAMYLCASSFKAENTGELFFGEGSRLTVL.

The CDR3: CASSPGHNTGELFF. The CDR3 nucleotides read TGTGCCAGCAGCCCGGGACACAACACCGGGGAGCTGTTTTTT. This rearrangement joins TRBV13 to TRBJ2-2; D is possibly TRBD1 (6 bases). Per germline, CDR1 PRHDT and CDR2 FYEKMQ (reference sequence). Trimming took 5 bases from V and 2 from J, leaving 9 bases between them. The CDR3 is 14 residues long.